A single sample is the source of the 24 T cell receptor beta chains below, sequenced in a study of preoperative IRX-2 immunotherapy in early breast cancer. Sequencing used immunoSEQ multiplex PCR; TCRdb keeps in-frame clones, though not all of them. The data contain 95,000 to 100,000 clones, roughly 85% of them singletons. The treatment here: preoperative locoregional IRX-2 cytokine immunotherapy. Source: tumor tissue, taken after IRX-2 immunotherapy. All receptors derive from a human donor with breast cancer.

The chain has TRBV5-1 and TRBJ2-7; 7 nucleotides line up with TRBD1. V trimming: 0 bases; J trimming: 4 bases; junction bases outside the gene matches: 4. Germline CDR1 SGHRS, CDR2 YFSETQ. This CDR3 is built from 14 residues. The CDR3 DNA is TGCGCCAGCAGCTTGGCCCCGGGACAGTACGAGCAGTACTTC. Protein product: CASSLAPGQYEQYF. Full variable domain (missing parts from reference TRBV5-1 and TRBJ2-7): KAGVTQTPRYLIKTRGQQVTLSCSPISGHRSVSWYQQTPGQGLQFLFEYFSETQRNKGNFPGRFSGRQFSNSRSEMNVSTLELGDSALYLCASSLAPGQYEQYFGPGTRLTVT.

This chain joins TRBV14 and TRBJ1-4; no firm D call. CDR1 SGHDN and CDR2 FVKESK come from the germline V gene. Deletions cut 4 bases from V and 4 bases from J, with 10 bases between. The CDR3 has 14 amino acids. CDR3 coding DNA: TGTGCCAGCAGCCCCCGATGGGGTAATGAAAAACTGTTTTTT. As protein: CASSPRWGNEKLFF.

The chain combines TRBV9 with TRBJ1-5; D gene uncertain. V lost 6 bases, J lost 3 bases, and 7 bases lay in between. The germline gives CDR1 SGDLS, CDR2 YYNGEE. CDR3 length: 12 residues. The CDR3 DNA sequence: TGTGCCAGCACCGGGGACAATCAGCCCCAGCATTTT. It yields the protein CASTGDNQPQHF.

The chain uses TRBV10-1 and TRBJ2-1; 8 bases are a match to TRBD2. Germline trimming cut 5 bases from V and 7 bases from J; bases unmatched to any gene: 7. This CDR3 region has 14 residues. Germline loops: CDR1 WNHNN, CDR2 SYGVQD (reference sequence). DNA for the CDR3: TGCGCCAGCAGTCTGAGCGGGAGAAGGAATGAGCAGTTCTTC. Encoded protein: CASSLSGRRNEQFF.

This clone was recorded once. This sequence joins TRBV28 and TRBJ1-1, with D maybe TRBD1 (6 bases). Germline CDR1 reads MDHEN; CDR2 reads SYDVKM. V lost 8 bases to trimming and J lost 3 bases, with 10 bases between them. The CDR3 spans 12 residues. DNA for the CDR3: TGTGCCAGCCACGGGACATACACTGAAGCTTTCTTT. Translation gives CASHGTYTEAFF.

The chain joins TRBV29-1 to TRBJ1-1; the D is unclear. Germline-derived CDR1 and CDR2 are SQVTM and ANQGSEA. There are 12 residues in the CDR3. V was clipped by 3 bases and J by 2 bases, with 7 bases between them. Here the CDR3 reads CSVDFSNTEAFF. The CDR3 DNA is TGCAGCGTTGATTTCAGTAACACTGAAGCTTTCTTT.

About this clone: At one of its ends the junction is not consistent with the germline gene, which may arise from a read error. The rearrangement uses TRBV6-8 and TRBJ1-1, with D hard to call. Per the germline V gene, CDR1 is MNHGY and CDR2 is SAAAGT. The CDR3 length is 13 residues. The CDR3 nucleotides are TGTGCTAGCAGTTACATACAGAACACTGAAGCTTTCTTT. This sequence encodes CASSYIQNTEAFF.

The genes are TRBV5-1 and TRBJ2-5; D is undetermined. The V end lost 0 bases, the J end lost 2 bases, and 14 bases lay between the germline ends. CDR3 length: 16 residues. Germline CDR1 is SGHRS and CDR2 is YFSETQ. The CDR3 nucleotides are TGCGCCAGCAGCTTGGAAGGCAGCCACCTACAAGAGACCCAGTACTTC. Translating gives CASSLEGSHLQETQYF.

V gene TRBV10-1 combines with J gene TRBJ2-5; D is possibly TRBD2 (5 bases). The CDR3 contains 14 residues. V dropped 0 bases and J dropped 2 bases, with 7 bases sitting between them. CDR1 and CDR2 from the germline V gene are WNHNN and SYGVQD (reference sequence). The CDR3 is CASSESGSQETQYF. The CDR3 nucleotides read TGCGCCAGCAGTGAGTCAGGGAGTCAAGAGACCCAGTACTTC.

This clone has a handful of counts. The chain is built from TRBV10-1 and TRBJ1-1; no clear D gene. V lost 6 bases, J lost 0 bases, and 8 bases lay in between. Per germline, CDR1 WNHNN and CDR2 SYGVQD (reference sequence). The CDR3 sequence is 13 residues long. The CDR3 loop is CASRQSMNTEAFF. CDR3 DNA sequence: TGCGCCAGCAGACAGAGCATGAACACTGAAGCTTTCTTT.

This CDR3 is CSVVGTSGTYNEQFF. The CDR3, as DNA: TGCAGCGTTGTTGGGACTAGCGGAACCTACAATGAGCAGTTCTTC. This rearrangement joins TRBV29-1 to TRBJ2-1, with 11 positions matching TRBD2. Germline loops: CDR1 SQVTM, CDR2 ANQGSEA. The CDR3 is made up of 15 amino acids. Trimming took 4 bases from V and 2 from J; bases not matched to a gene: 4.

On this clone itself: One end of the junction does not line up with germline, which may come from a read error. V is TRBV30 and J is TRBJ2-2, with 7 bases identical to TRBD1. The CDR3 is 14 residues long. Germline V gene lookup returns CDR1 GTSNPN and CDR2 SVGIG (reference sequence). The CDR3 DNA sequence: TGTGCCGGGAGAACCGGGACAGCCACCGGGGAGCTGTTTTTT. Translation gives CAGRTGTATGELFF.

The chain links TRBV10-3 to TRBJ1-2; 7 bases agree with TRBD1. The CDR3 has 16 amino acids. The V gene end was trimmed by 1 base and the J gene end by 0 bases; junction bases not matched to a gene: 5. Germline CDR1 and CDR2: ENHRY and SYGVKD. The CDR3 sequence is CAISELTGISNYGYTF. The CDR3 coding sequence is TGTGCCATCAGTGAGTTGACAGGGATTTCTAACTATGGCTACACCTTC.

V is TRBV30 and J is TRBJ1-5, with D tentatively TRBD1 (5 bases). V lost 2 bases and J 4 bases, leaving 12 bases between the germline ends. Looked up from germline, CDR1 is GTSNPN and CDR2 is SVGIG (reference sequence). CDR3 length: 14 residues. CDR3 in amino acids: CAWSFETENQPQHF. The CDR3 nucleotides are TGTGCCTGGAGTTTTGAGACAGAAAATCAGCCCCAGCATTTT.

J is TRBJ2-7 and V is TRBV29-1; D possibly corresponds to TRBD1 (6 bases). This CDR3 is 12 amino acids long. Germline-derived CDR1 and CDR2 are SQVTM and ANQGSEA. Trimming took off 6 bases at V and 6 bases at J, with 15 bases between the two ends. CDR3 in DNA: TGCAGCGTCGGGACAATCGCCAGCGAGCAGTACTTC. It specifies CSVGTIASEQYF.

This chain connects TRBV6-8 to TRBJ1-4; D gene uncertain. With 6 bases removed from V and 2 bases from J, the gap between germline ends came to 13 bases. This CDR3 is 15 amino acids long. Germline assignment: CDR1 MNHGY and CDR2 SAAAGT. CDR3 in DNA: TGTGCCAGCAGCCCTTGGACGGCGACTAATGAAAAACTGTTTTTT. As protein: CASSPWTATNEKLFF.

This chain's CDR3 is CAPRRERVKETQYF. CDR3 nucleotides: TGCGCCCCACGGCGGGAGAGGGTCAAAGAGACCCAGTACTTC. This sequence joins TRBV10-2 and TRBJ2-5, with 7 nucleotides matching TRBD2. This CDR3 contains 14 residues. After removal of 11 bases from V and 3 bases from J, the junction contained 12 bases not matched to a gene. Germline V gene data show CDR1 as WSHSY and CDR2 as SAAADI.

The gene calls are TRBV6-8 and TRBJ2-3; D might be TRBD2 (5 bases). CDR1 and CDR2 from the germline V gene are MNHGY and SAAAGT. The CDR3 is made up of 16 amino acids. Between the trimmed V and J ends, which lost 4 bases and 5 bases, there was a span of 19 bases. For the CDR3, the DNA is TGTGCCAGCAGTTCGGACTTACGGGGAGTTGTAGATACGCAGTATTTT. Its protein is CASSSDLRGVVDTQYF.

V is TRBV28 and J is TRBJ2-5, with 7 bases fitting TRBD2. The CDR3 spans 16 residues. The germline CDR1 and CDR2 sequences are MDHEN and SYDVKM. J lost 2 bases, V lost 5 bases, and 11 bases had no gene match. CDR3 in amino acids: CASSPSPSSGQETQYF. DNA of the CDR3: TGTGCCAGCAGTCCCTCCCCCTCTAGCGGACAAGAGACCCAGTACTTC.

CDR3 amino acids: CASGRAGELFF. CDR3 sequence (DNA): TGCGCCAGCGGACGAGCCGGGGAGCTGTTTTTT. The chain joins TRBV10-1 to TRBJ2-2; D remains unclear. Between the trimmed V and J ends, which lost 8 bases and 6 bases, there was a span of 7 bases. The germline V gene encodes CDR1 WNHNN and CDR2 SYGVQD (reference sequence). The CDR3 contains 11 residues.

The V and J genes are TRBV28 and TRBJ1-2; D call uncertain. This CDR3 has 12 amino acids. V was cut by 3 bases and J by 3 bases, with 5 bases left in between. The germline gives CDR1 MDHEN, CDR2 SYDVKM. The CDR3 DNA reads as TGTGCCAGCAGTTTGGTCGACTATGGCTACACCTTC. Its translation: CASSLVDYGYTF.

The V call is TRBV6-8, the J call TRBJ2-7, with D maybe TRBD2 (6 bases). This CDR3 is 16 amino acids long. Germline CDR1 MNHGY, CDR2 SAAAGT. V lost 4 bases and J 4 bases, leaving 20 bases between the germline ends. CDR3 loop: CASSLMEGGKRYEQYF. The CDR3 region has the DNA TGTGCCAGCAGTTTAATGGAGGGAGGCAAGAGGTACGAGCAGTACTTC.

The rearrangement joins TRBV10-2 to TRBJ2-1, with D perhaps TRBD2 (6 bases). Germline V lookup: CDR1 WSHSY, CDR2 SAAADI. V lost 7 bases to trimming and J lost 0 bases, with 7 bases between them. The CDR3 runs 13 residues. DNA of the CDR3: TGCGCCAGCACCGGGGGCTCCTACAATGAGCAGTTCTTC. Translating gives CASTGGSYNEQFF.

This clone has just a few counts. The chain is built from TRBV14 and TRBJ1-2; weak D call: TRBD1 (6 bases). Trimming took 5 bases from V and 1 from J, leaving 11 bases between them. The CDR3 consists of 14 residues. Germline CDR1 SGHDN, CDR2 FVKESK. The CDR3 nucleotides are TGTGCCAGCAGCTTCGACAGGTTTAACTATGGCTACACCTTC. Protein product: CASSFDRFNYGYTF.